This passage covers 24 T cell receptor beta chains from one sample sequenced in a study of cytomegalovirus exposure and HLA in healthy donors. PCR primers comprised 60 Vbeta and 13 Jbeta primers. Using immunoSEQ multiplex PCR, the repertoire was profiled, and TCRdb retains in-frame clones only, with some absent. The repertoire holds 50,000 or so clones, with 77% as singletons. The material sequenced was PBMCs. All receptors derive from a middle-aged woman in good health and CMV-seropositive.

The chain employs TRBV15 and TRBJ1-1; D is ambiguous. Germline values: CDR1 LNHNV, CDR2 YYDKDF (reference sequence). The CDR3 totals 14 residues. V lost 1 base to trimming and J lost 4 bases, with 10 bases between them. In DNA, the CDR3 is TGTGCCACCAGCAGAGGAACGATTAGCACTGAAGCTTTCTTT. It translates to CATSRGTISTEAFF.

This chain joins TRBV4-1 and TRBJ2-4; tentative D call: TRBD1 (5 bases). Germline V gives CDR1 MGHRA, CDR2 YSYEKL. Deletions cut 0 bases from V and 9 bases from J, with 18 bases between. The length of the CDR3 is 16 residues. DNA of the CDR3: TGCGCCAGCAGCCAAGAATTGTCAGGGTCGGTCGGCATTCAGTACTTC. Its translation: CASSQELSGSVGIQYF.

The chain employs TRBV7-9 and TRBJ1-6; D remains unclear. Germline CDR1 is SEHNR and CDR2 is FQNEAQ (reference sequence). The CDR3 runs 14 residues. V was shortened by 1 base and J by 7 bases, with 8 bases between the two germline ends. Here the CDR3 reads CASSLGGLNSPLHF. The CDR3 DNA reads as TGTGCCAGCAGCTTAGGAGGATTAAATTCACCCCTCCACTTT.

In its sample, this clone was seen once. This chain links TRBV4-3 with TRBJ1-2; no reliable D call. CDR3 length: 13 amino acids. The V gene lost 0 bases and the J gene lost 2 bases, with 4 bases spanning the gap. Germline V gives CDR1 LGHNA, CDR2 YSLEER. The CDR3 DNA follows: TGCGCCAGCAGCCAAGACAGGAACTATGGCTACACCTTC. It is translated as CASSQDRNYGYTF.

The chain is built from TRBV2 and TRBJ1-3; D not certain. Trimming removed 7 bases at V and 1 base at J, with 8 bases between. The CDR3 has 13 residues. Germline V gives CDR1 SNHLY, CDR2 FYNNEI. CDR3: CASIPSSGNTIYF. CDR3 nucleotide sequence: TGTGCCAGCATCCCGTCTTCTGGAAACACCATATATTTT.

The CDR3 DNA sequence: TGTGCCAGCAGCCCGGGCGAGGGTCGCGAGACCCAGTACTTC. Protein product: CASSPGEGRETQYF. The chain carries TRBV14 and TRBJ2-5; D possibly corresponds to TRBD2 (5 bases). The CDR3 totals 14 residues. Germline V CDR1 and CDR2: SGHDN, FVKESK. Trimming removed 4 bases from V and 5 bases from J, with 14 bases in between.

This sequence joins TRBV28 and TRBJ1-1; D might be TRBD1 (5 bases). From germline, CDR1 is MDHEN and CDR2 SYDVKM. The CDR3 spans 11 residues. CDR3 region: CASRGNTEAFF. DNA of the CDR3: TGTGCTTCAAGGGGGAACACTGAAGCTTTCTTT.

This chain connects TRBV2 to TRBJ2-5; D might be TRBD2 (5 bases). This CDR3 contains 13 residues. V shed 2 bases and J shed 5 bases, with 9 bases lying between them. CDR1 is SNHLY and CDR2 is FYNNEI in the germline V gene. The CDR3, as DNA: TGTGCCAGCAGTGAATTCCCGGGGGAGACCCAGTACTTC. Its translation is CASSEFPGETQYF.

The chain carries TRBV9 and TRBJ2-1; the D gene is possibly TRBD1 (7 bases). From germline, CDR1 is SGDLS and CDR2 YYNGEE. Trimming left V 3 bases short and J 1 base short, with 8 bases between. CDR3 size: 14 residues. CDR3 loop: CASSAGGSYNEQFF. DNA for the CDR3: TGTGCCAGCAGCGCAGGGGGGTCCTACAATGAGCAGTTCTTC.

This sequence joins TRBV7-2 and TRBJ2-2; 8 positions match TRBD2. Germline CDR1 reads SGHTA; CDR2 reads FQGNSA. The CDR3 has 18 residues. The junction had 7 bases not matched to a gene; V was cut back by 1 base and J by 0 bases. CDR3 bases: TGTGCCAGCAGCTTAGGAGGGCGGGGGGTCTCGAACACCGGGGAGCTGTTTTTT. It encodes CASSLGGRGVSNTGELFF.

This chain joins TRBV7-9 and TRBJ2-2; 7 bases agree with TRBD1. Germline loops: CDR1 SEHNR, CDR2 FQNEAQ (reference sequence). V lost 2 bases and J lost 4; bases outside the gene matches: 7. The CDR3 loop spans 16 amino acids. This CDR3 is CASSLRQGLSTGELFF. The CDR3 DNA reads TGTGCCAGCAGCTTAAGACAGGGATTGAGCACCGGGGAGCTGTTTTTT.

The chain joins TRBV6-4 to TRBJ2-7; TRBD1 aligns across 9 bases. This CDR3 contains 14 residues. Germline lookup yields CDR1 MRHNA and CDR2 SNTAGT. Losses at the gene ends were 7 bases for V and 2 bases for J; bases not matched to a gene: 6. Here the CDR3 DNA reads TGTGCCAGCATGCCGGGACAGGGCACCTACGAGCAGTACTTC. This sequence encodes CASMPGQGTYEQYF.

The rearrangement joins TRBV6-1 to TRBJ1-2; D is perhaps TRBD1 (6 bases). The CDR3 loop spans 14 amino acids. The germline CDR1 and CDR2 sequences are MNHNS and SASEGT. The V end lost 1 base, the J end lost 4 bases, and 10 bases lay between the germline ends. CDR3 sequence (DNA): TGTGCCAGCAGTGAAGGCGACAGGTCCTATGGCTACACCTTC. Translation gives CASSEGDRSYGYTF.

Here the CDR3 reads CAISEWGQGSSYEQYF. The CDR3 DNA follows: TGTGCCATCAGTGAGTGGGGACAGGGGAGCTCCTACGAGCAGTACTTC. The gene calls are TRBV10-3 and TRBJ2-7; 10 bases map to TRBD1. Germline values: CDR1 ENHRY, CDR2 SYGVKD. CDR3 length: 16 amino acids. Losses at the gene ends were 1 base for V and 0 bases for J; bases not matched to a gene: 3.

The chain links TRBV5-4 to TRBJ1-6, with 9 bases fitting TRBD1. Germline V gives CDR1 SGHNT, CDR2 YYREEE (reference sequence). Trimming took 0 bases from V and 7 from J; bases not matched to a gene: 2. The CDR3 covers 15 residues. The CDR3 DNA follows: TGTGCCAGCAGCTTGGCCGGGACAGGGAATTCACCCCTCCACTTT. This gives the protein CASSLAGTGNSPLHF.

The rearrangement joins TRBV28 to TRBJ2-7; 9 positions agree with TRBD2. There are 15 residues in the CDR3. Germline V gives CDR1 MDHEN, CDR2 SYDVKM. The J segment lost 2 bases and the V segment lost 2 bases, leaving 4 bases of the junction unmatched. Here the CDR3 reads CASSLAGGVTYEQYF. DNA for the CDR3: TGTGCCAGCAGTTTAGCGGGGGGGGTGACCTACGAGCAGTACTTC.

This clone was detected only a few times. The chain is built from TRBV19 and TRBJ1-1; D call uncertain. The germline V and J ends were trimmed by 1 base and 3 bases, with 6 bases remaining between them. This CDR3 contains 13 residues. The germline V gene encodes CDR1 LNHDA and CDR2 SQIVND (reference sequence). In DNA form, the CDR3 reads TGTGCCAGTAGTATAGCCCGGGACACTGAAGCTTTCTTT. Translation gives CASSIARDTEAFF.

As DNA, the CDR3 is TGTGCCAGCAGCCAGGCCCTCGGGACTAGCGGGGGGCTCACAGATACGCAGTATTTT. Residues: CASSQALGTSGGLTDTQYF. The chain uses TRBV4-2 and TRBJ2-3; the match to TRBD2 covers 15 bases. The CDR3 has 19 residues. CDR1 LGHNA and CDR2 YNFKEQ come from the germline V gene. Losses at the gene ends were 3 bases for V and 2 bases for J; bases not matched to a gene: 9.

The rearrangement joins TRBV5-1 to TRBJ2-4, with 8 bases lining up with TRBD1. The germline V gene encodes CDR1 SGHRS and CDR2 YFSETQ. After removal of 3 bases from V and 10 bases from J, the junction contained 9 bases not matched to a gene. This CDR3 has 14 residues. As DNA, the CDR3 is TGCGCCAGCAGCTCGGGACAGGAGATGCTTATTCAGTACTTC. Translated: CASSSGQEMLIQYF.

This chain joins TRBV19 and TRBJ1-2; 7 positions match TRBD1. The germline V gene encodes CDR1 LNHDA and CDR2 SQIVND (reference sequence). The CDR3 covers 12 residues. With 6 bases clipped from V and 4 bases from J, the junction kept 2 bases outside the gene matches. The CDR3 DNA reads TGTGCCAGTAGCGGACAGGTCTATGGCTACACCTTC. As protein: CASSGQVYGYTF.

The chain carries TRBV23-1 and TRBJ2-4, with D maybe TRBD1 (6 bases). TRBV23-1 is an open reading frame whose function is uncertain. The CDR3 runs 15 residues. Trimming took 3 bases from V and 0 from J, leaving 9 bases between them. In DNA, the CDR3 is TGCGCCAGCAGTCAGGTAGGGGGAGCCAAAAACATTCAGTACTTC. This translates into CASSQVGGAKNIQYF.

The chain links TRBV4-2 to TRBJ2-1, with 9 bases fitting TRBD2. This CDR3 has 17 amino acids. J lost 0 bases, V lost 3 bases, and 6 bases had no gene match. In germline, CDR1 is LGHNA, CDR2 YNFKEQ. Here the CDR3 DNA reads TGTGCCAGCAGCCATGTCCTAGCGGGACGCTCCTACAATGAGCAGTTCTTC. Protein: CASSHVLAGRSYNEQFF.

The J gene is TRBJ2-7, the V gene TRBV27; D remains ambiguous. V gave up 0 bases and J gave up 6 bases, with 12 bases separating them. Germline values: CDR1 MNHEY, CDR2 SMNVEV (reference sequence). The CDR3 has 14 amino acids. The CDR3 is CASSLSGPPGEQYF. CDR3 coding DNA: TGTGCCAGCAGTTTATCGGGTCCCCCGGGCGAGCAGTACTTC.

This clone was picked up a small number of times. The chain couples TRBV29-1 to TRBJ2-2; tentative D call: TRBD1 (6 bases). The CDR3 is 14 residues long. Trimming shortened V by 6 bases and J by 1 base, and 12 bases separated the two germline ends. The germline V gene has CDR1 SQVTM and CDR2 ANQGSEA. Here the CDR3 reads CSVVGQMNTGELFF. The CDR3 DNA reads as TGCAGCGTGGTAGGACAGATGAACACCGGGGAGCTGTTTTTT.